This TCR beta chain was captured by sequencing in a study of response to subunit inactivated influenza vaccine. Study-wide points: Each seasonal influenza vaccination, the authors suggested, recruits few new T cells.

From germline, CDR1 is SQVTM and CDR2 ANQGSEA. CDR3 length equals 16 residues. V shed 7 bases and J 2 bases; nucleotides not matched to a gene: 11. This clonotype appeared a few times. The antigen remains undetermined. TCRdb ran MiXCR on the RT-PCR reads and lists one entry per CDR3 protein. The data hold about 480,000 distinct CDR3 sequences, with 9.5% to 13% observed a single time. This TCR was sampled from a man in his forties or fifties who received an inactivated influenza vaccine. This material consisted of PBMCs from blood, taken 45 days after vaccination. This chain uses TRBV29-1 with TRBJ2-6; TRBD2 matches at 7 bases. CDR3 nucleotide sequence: TGCAGCGCATACGAGGGCGCGGGAGCTGGGGCCAACGTCCTGACTTTC. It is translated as CSAYEGAGAGANVLTF.